This is a list of T cell receptor beta chains from one sample in a study of T cells in Graves' hyperthyroidism and ophthalmopathy. One entry per CDR3 protein results from TCRdb running MiXCR on the multiplex PCR reads. The repertoire holds around 560,000 distinct CDR3 sequences, with 16% as singletons. Material for sequencing was blood. The receptor source for this set is a woman aged 18-29 years with Graves' hyperthyroidism. Each CDR3 is given with its conserved first and last residue. D genes are given only for firm matches. The size entry is marked missing in some rows and otherwise reads once, few, many or a size class.

length: 18
J: TRBJ2-1
D: TRBD2
size: few
V: TRBV24-1
CDR3: CATSDLAGMEKSYNEQFF
DNA: TGTGCCACCAGTGACCTAGCGGGAATGGAGAAATCCTACAATGAGCAGTTCTTC

length: 13
J: TRBJ2-6
D: TRBD2
size: few
V: TRBV29-1
CDR3: CAGGRAGANVLTF
DNA: TGCGCGGGGGGGCGGGCTGGGGCCAACGTCCTGACTTTC

length: 13
J: TRBJ1-5
D: .
size: many
V: TRBV5-1
CDR3: CASSSDGQQPQHF
DNA: TGCGCCAGCAGCTCTGACGGTCAGCAGCCCCAGCATTTT

length: 13
J: TRBJ1-5
D: .
size: .
V: TRBV6-2/TRBV6-3
CDR3: CASKRTVEQPQHF
DNA: TGTGCCAGCAAACGGACAGTGGAACAGCCCCAGCATTTT

length: 16
J: TRBJ2-7
D: TRBD2
size: .
V: TRBV20-1
CDR3: CSARERGLAGASEQYF
DNA: TGCAGTGCTAGAGAACGGGGACTAGCGGGAGCCAGCGAGCAGTACTTC

length: 15
J: TRBJ1-1
D: .
size: .
V: TRBV7-2
CDR3: CASSLEAGGNTEAFF
DNA: TGTGCCAGCAGCTTAGAAGCAGGCGGGAACACTGAAGCTTTCTTT

length: 13
J: TRBJ2-1
D: .
size: many
V: TRBV7-8
CDR3: CASSFRTNNEQFF
DNA: TGTGCCAGCAGCTTCCGGACGAACAATGAGCAGTTCTTC

length: 15
J: TRBJ2-2
D: TRBD1
size: many
V: TRBV3-1
CDR3: CASRDRSSNTGELFF
DNA: TGTGCCAGCAGGGACAGGAGTTCGAACACCGGGGAGCTGTTTTTT

length: 14
J: TRBJ1-4
D: .
size: few
V: TRBV7-2
CDR3: CASSFWEEGEKLFF
DNA: TGTGCCAGCAGTTTTTGGGAAGAGGGTGAAAAACTGTTTTTT

length: 15
J: TRBJ2-5
D: .
size: once
V: TRBV18
CDR3: CASSPPSRGQEAQYF
DNA: TGTGCCAGCTCACCACCTAGCAGGGGACAAGAGGCCCAGTACTTC

length: 16
J: TRBJ2-3
D: .
size: .
V: TRBV29-1
CDR3: CSVAGKEGINTDTQYF
DNA: TGCAGCGTTGCAGGAAAAGAGGGGATCAACACAGATACGCAGTATTTT

length: 14
J: TRBJ2-1
D: .
size: many
V: TRBV7-9
CDR3: CASCWTRLGDEQFF
DNA: TGTGCCAGCTGCTGGACCCGCCTGGGCGATGAGCAGTTCTTC

length: 16
J: TRBJ2-3
D: TRBD1
size: many
V: TRBV7-2
CDR3: CASSPSEGQRTDTQYF
DNA: TGTGCCAGCAGCCCCTCCGAGGGACAGAGAACAGATACGCAGTATTTT

length: 14
J: TRBJ1-3
D: .
size: .
V: TRBV6-2/TRBV6-3
CDR3: CASSQPNPGNTIYF
DNA: TGTGCCAGCAGTCAGCCGAATCCTGGAAACACCATATATTTT

length: 12
J: TRBJ2-7
D: .
size: few
V: TRBV7-9
CDR3: CASSPQDGGQYF
DNA: TGTGCCAGCAGCCCACAGGACGGGGGGCAGTACTTC

length: 13
J: TRBJ1-1
D: .
size: few
V: TRBV19
CDR3: CASRRGPDTEAFF
DNA: TGTGCCAGTAGGAGAGGACCGGACACTGAAGCTTTCTTT

length: 16
J: TRBJ2-7
D: TRBD1
size: .
V: TRBV10-1
CDR3: CASRDPGQCMTYEQYF
DNA: TGCGCCAGCAGAGACCCGGGACAGTGTATGACCTACGAGCAGTACTTC

length: 14
J: TRBJ2-3
D: TRBD2
size: many
V: TRBV20-1
CDR3: CSATIRLATDTQYF
DNA: TGCAGTGCTACAATCCGACTAGCCACAGATACGCAGTATTTT

length: 14
J: TRBJ2-5
D: .
size: .
V: TRBV4-1
CDR3: CASSQRSAQETQYF
DNA: TGCGCCAGCAGCCAAAGGTCAGCCCAAGAGACCCAGTACTTC

length: 15
J: TRBJ1-5
D: .
size: many
V: TRBV12-3/TRBV12-4
CDR3: CASSQQADSNQPQHF
DNA: TGTGCCAGCAGTCAACAAGCCGATAGCAATCAGCCCCAGCATTTT

length: 17
J: TRBJ2-7
D: TRBD2
size: .
V: TRBV5-4
CDR3: CASSSSLAGTGSYEQYF
DNA: TGTGCCAGCAGTTCGTCCCTAGCGGGAACGGGATCCTACGAGCAGTACTTC

length: 13
J: TRBJ1-2
D: TRBD1
size: few
V: TRBV20-1
CDR3: CSAMTGANYGYTF
DNA: TGCAGTGCTATGACAGGGGCTAACTATGGCTACACCTTC

length: 15
J: TRBJ2-4
D: .
size: .
V: TRBV15
CDR3: CATSIGGKTKNIQYF
DNA: TGTGCCACCAGCATAGGCGGGAAAACCAAAAACATTCAGTACTTC

length: 16
J: TRBJ2-7
D: .
size: few
V: TRBV4-2
CDR3: CASSQDRPGPLYEQYF
DNA: TGTGCCAGCAGCCAAGACCGGCCGGGACCCCTCTACGAGCAGTACTTC

length: 13
J: TRBJ1-1
D: .
size: few
V: TRBV19
CDR3: CATYRTGNTEAFF
DNA: TGTGCCACCTACCGGACTGGGAACACTGAAGCTTTCTTT

length: 14
J: TRBJ2-5
D: TRBD2
size: .
V: TRBV6-2/TRBV6-3
CDR3: CASILAGSLGTQYF
DNA: TGTGCCAGCATTCTAGCGGGGTCCTTGGGGACCCAGTACTTC

length: 14
J: TRBJ1-5
D: .
size: many
V: TRBV6-2/TRBV6-3
CDR3: CASRRTVSNQPQHF
DNA: TGTGCCAGCAGGCGGACGGTTAGCAATCAGCCCCAGCATTTT

length: 16
J: TRBJ1-4
D: TRBD1
size: .
V: TRBV7-9
CDR3: CASSLGAGTGDEKLFF
DNA: TGTGCCAGCAGCTTAGGAGCCGGGACAGGAGATGAAAAACTGTTTTTT

length: 12
J: TRBJ1-4
D: .
size: many
V: TRBV3-1
CDR3: CASSQGPEKLFF
DNA: TGTGCCAGCAGCCAAGGACCTGAAAAACTGTTTTTT